This TCR beta chain was identified in a study of T cell responses to AZD1222 COVID-19 vaccine. Sequenced by immunoSEQ multiplex PCR; TCRdb stores in-frame clones only, minus some. The data show around 100,000 clones, approximately 89% seen once. The CDR3 covers 14 residues. V lost 8 bases, J lost 3 bases, and 13 bases lay in between. The germline V gene encodes CDR1 MNHEY and CDR2 SMNVEV (reference sequence). The chain joins TRBV27 to TRBJ2-2; D gene ambiguous. Sequenced material: peripheral blood, taken on day 0 of MenACWY control vaccination. The TCR sequence derives from an adult in good health. The CDR3 DNA is TGTGCCAGCCAAAGGGTAGGGTACACCGGGGAGCTGTTTTTT. Translated: CASQRVGYTGELFF.